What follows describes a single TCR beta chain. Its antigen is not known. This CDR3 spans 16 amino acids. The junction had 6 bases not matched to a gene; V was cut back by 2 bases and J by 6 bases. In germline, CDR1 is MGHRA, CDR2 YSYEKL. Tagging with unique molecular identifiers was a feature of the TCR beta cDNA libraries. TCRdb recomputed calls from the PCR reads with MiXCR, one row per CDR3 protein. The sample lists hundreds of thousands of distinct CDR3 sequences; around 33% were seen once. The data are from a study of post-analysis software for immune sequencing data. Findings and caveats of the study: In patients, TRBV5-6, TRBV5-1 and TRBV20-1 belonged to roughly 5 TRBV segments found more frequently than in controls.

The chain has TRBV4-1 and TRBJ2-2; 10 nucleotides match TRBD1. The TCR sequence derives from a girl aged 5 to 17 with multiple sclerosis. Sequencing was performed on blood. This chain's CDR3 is CASSQTTGGSPGELFF. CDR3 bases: TGCGCCAGCAGCCAAACGACAGGGGGCAGTCCCGGGGAGCTGTTTTTT.